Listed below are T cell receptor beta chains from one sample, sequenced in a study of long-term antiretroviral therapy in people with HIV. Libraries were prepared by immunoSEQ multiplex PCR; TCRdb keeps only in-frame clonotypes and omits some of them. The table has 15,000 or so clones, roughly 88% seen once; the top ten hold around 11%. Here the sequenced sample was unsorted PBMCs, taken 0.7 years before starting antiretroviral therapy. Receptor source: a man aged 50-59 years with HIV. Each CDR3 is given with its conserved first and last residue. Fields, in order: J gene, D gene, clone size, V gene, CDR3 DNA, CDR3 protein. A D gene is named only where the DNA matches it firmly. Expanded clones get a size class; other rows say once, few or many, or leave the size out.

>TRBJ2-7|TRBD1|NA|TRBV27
TGTGCCAGCAGCCCACCCTGGGACAGAATACACTACGAGCAGTACTTC
CASSPPWDRIHYEQYF
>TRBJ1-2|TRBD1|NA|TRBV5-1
TGCGCCAGCAGCCTAGAGCCGGGACAGGGGGTTCTATCTTATGGCTACACCTTC
CASSLEPGQGVLSYGYTF
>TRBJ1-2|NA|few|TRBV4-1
TGCGCCAGCAGCCAAGAGGGGTTCTATGGCTACACCTTC
CASSQEGFYGYTF
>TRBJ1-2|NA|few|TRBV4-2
TGTGCCAGCAGCCAAGATGTTGGCTATGGCTACACCTTC
CASSQDVGYGYTF
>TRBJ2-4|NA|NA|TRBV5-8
TGTGCCAGCAGCTTGGCCGATAGGTCTCTTCAGTACTTC
CASSLADRSLQYF
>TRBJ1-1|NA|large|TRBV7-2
TGTGCCAGCAGCTTATTGAGCAGGGAAACTGAAGCTTTCTTT
CASSLLSRETEAFF
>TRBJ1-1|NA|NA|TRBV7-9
TGTGCCAGCAGCTTAGTGGCAGGTAATACTGAAGCTTTCTTT
CASSLVAGNTEAFF
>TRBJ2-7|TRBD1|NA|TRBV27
TGTGCCAGCAGTTTACGGGACAGGGGGTTTGAGCAGTACTTC
CASSLRDRGFEQYF
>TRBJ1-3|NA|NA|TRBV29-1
TGCAGCGTAGACGGGGACGGAAGCTCTGGAAACACCATATATTTT
CSVDGDGSSGNTIYF
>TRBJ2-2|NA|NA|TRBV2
TGTGCCAGCAGTGAGGACCCTACCGGGGAGCTGTTTTTT
CASSEDPTGELFF
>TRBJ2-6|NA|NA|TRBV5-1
TGCGCCAGCAGCTTGGGTGGAGGGGGGGTACACTCTGGGGCCAACGTCCTGACTTTC
CASSLGGGGVHSGANVLTF
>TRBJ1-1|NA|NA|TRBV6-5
TGTGCCAGCAGTTACTCGGGGCACAGGTTAAACACTGAAGCTTTCTTT
CASSYSGHRLNTEAFF
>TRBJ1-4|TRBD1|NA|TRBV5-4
TGTGCCAGCAGGGGAGGACAGGCAGATAATGAAAAACTGTTTTTT
CASRGGQADNEKLFF